The 9 T cell receptor beta chains given below trace back to one sample, sequenced in a study of beta chain features in type 1 diabetes. As every portion of the isolated RNA was reverse transcribed, the sequencing read expressed TCRB transcripts. Repertoires were generated with immunoSEQ multiplex PCR, while TCRdb's copy carries only in-frame clones and drops some. There are approximately 100,000 clones in the sample; about 40% occur only once, and about 0.07% lies in the top ten. The sample consisted of stem cell memory CD4+ T cells from blood. These TCRs come from a woman in her late teens or twenties in good health.

This clone was detected a few times. The V gene is TRBV5-1, the J gene TRBJ1-1; TRBD1 agrees at 7 bases. This CDR3 has 14 amino acids. V trimming: 8 bases; J trimming: 3 bases; junction bases outside the gene matches: 10. Germline CDR1 is SGHRS and CDR2 is YFSETQ. CDR3 sequence (DNA): TGCGCCAGTGGGAACAGGGGTGAACACACTGAAGCTTTCTTT. Translating it yields CASGNRGEHTEAFF.

The chain combines TRBV25-1 with TRBJ2-1; 9 bases line up with TRBD2. CDR3 length: 15 residues. With 3 bases clipped from V and 4 bases from J, the junction kept 4 bases outside the gene matches. Germline V gene sequence: CDR1 MGHDK, CDR2 SYGVNS. CDR3 DNA sequence: TGTGCCAGCAGTGAGGGACTAGCTGGTTACAATGAGCAGTTCTTC. Encoded protein: CASSEGLAGYNEQFF.

The sample holds a few counts of this clone. This sequence joins TRBV11-3 and TRBJ2-7, with TRBD2 matching over 7 bases. The V gene's germline CDR1 is SGHNT and CDR2 YENEEA. Unmatched junction bases numbered 12, after V lost 1 base and J lost 6 bases. The CDR3 runs to 16 residues. DNA for the CDR3: TGTGCCAGCAGCTTAGGGACTGGGGCGGGAGTCCTCGAGCAGTACTTC. The encoded protein is CASSLGTGAGVLEQYF.

The chain uses TRBV6-1 and TRBJ2-7; 14 nucleotides match TRBD2. V was clipped by 4 bases and J by 2 bases; unmatched bases: 4. This CDR3 region has 16 residues. The germline V gene encodes CDR1 MNHNS and CDR2 SASEGT. The CDR3 DNA follows: TGTGCCAGCAGTGCCACGGGACTAGCGGGGGCCTACGAGCAGTACTTC. Residues: CASSATGLAGAYEQYF.

This clone was picked up a small number of times. The chain recombines TRBV7-9 with TRBJ2-1, with 7 bases matching TRBD1. J gave up 10 bases and V 3 bases, and 12 bases lay outside the gene matches. The CDR3 is 15 amino acids. The germline gives CDR1 SEHNR, CDR2 FQNEAQ (reference sequence). CDR3 bases: TGTGCCAGCAGCTTCAGGGACAGCTCAGTTAGGGAGCAGTTCTTC. Translation: CASSFRDSSVREQFF. Together with reference TRBV7-9 and TRBJ2-1, the CDR3 gives the full variable domain: DTGVSQNPRHKITKRGQNVTFRCDPISEHNRLYWYRQTLGQGPEFLTYFQNEAQLEKSRLLSDRFSAERPKGSFSTLEIQRTEQGDSAMYLCASSFRDSSVREQFFGPGTRLTVL.

The V call is TRBV18, the J call TRBJ1-1, with D unclear. Germline CDR1 reads KGHSH; CDR2 reads LQKENI. This CDR3 has 14 amino acids. Between the trimmed V and J ends, which lost 3 bases and 6 bases, there was a span of 14 bases. Here the CDR3 reads CASSPRTLRAEAFF. DNA for the CDR3: TGTGCCAGCTCACCTCGGACTTTACGCGCTGAAGCTTTCTTT.

The rearrangement links TRBV5-1 to TRBJ2-5; TRBD1 matches 8 bases. The DNA end is a closer match to TRBJ2-7, so the J assignment may be wrong. This CDR3 is 14 amino acids long. Germline assignment: CDR1 SGHRS and CDR2 YFSETQ. The CDR3, as DNA: TGCGCCAGCAGCTTCTCAGGGGGCGGCTACGAGCAGTACTTC. The encoded protein is CASSFSGGGYEQYF.

In its sample, this clone was seen a few times. The genes are TRBV29-1 and TRBJ2-3; TRBD1 matches at 8 bases. The CDR3 contains 13 residues. V was clipped by 3 bases and J by 5 bases; unmatched bases: 4. The germline V gene has CDR1 SQVTM and CDR2 ANQGSEA. In DNA, the CDR3 is TGCAGCGTTGACTGGACAGGGTTAGATACGCAGTATTTT. It encodes CSVDWTGLDTQYF.

This clone turned up a few times. This chain links TRBV28 with TRBJ2-1; D gene ambiguous. The V and J ends lost 2 bases and 0 bases respectively, with 11 bases between them. Germline V CDR1 and CDR2: MDHEN, SYDVKM. The CDR3 is made up of 16 amino acids. The CDR3 loop is CASSLITVSSYNEQFF. The CDR3 coding sequence is TGTGCCAGCAGTTTAATCACAGTAAGCTCCTACAATGAGCAGTTCTTC.